The text below deals with one T cell receptor beta chain. This sample was included in a study of control samples from healthy donors and cancer patients. Some clones are missing from TCRdb's copy, which holds only in-frame ones; the method was immunoSEQ multiplex PCR. The data hold roughly 120,000 clones, with around 90% observed a single time. Trimming shortened V by 3 bases and J by 3 bases, and 12 bases separated the two germline ends. This CDR3 contains 14 residues. The V gene's germline CDR1 is SEHNR and CDR2 FQNEAQ (reference sequence). Sequencing input: blood. The receptor's source is a woman in her 70s in good health. The V gene is TRBV7-9, the J gene TRBJ2-7; D not certain. CDR3 nucleotides: TGTGCCAGCAGCTTGGCAGGTCGGGTCTACGAGCAGTACTTC. Its protein is CASSLAGRVYEQYF.